This T cell receptor (beta chain) was identified in a study of blood T cell repertoires in COVID-19. V lost 6 bases to trimming and J lost 10 bases, with 16 bases between them. This CDR3 has 13 residues. Germline assignment: CDR1 SNHLY and CDR2 FYNNEI. Authors' analysis steps: How many nucleated cells were present was estimated from reference gene primer amplification. Profiled with immunoSEQ multiplex PCR; TCRdb holds only in-frame clones, not every one. V, J and clone size were drawn from that table, and D and trimming were deduced from the DNA. The sample has some 120,000 clones; around 76% are singletons. In this sample, this clone turned up many times.

The source is a human donor in a cohort sampled during active COVID-19. V usage is TRBV2 and J usage is TRBJ2-1, with D perhaps matching TRBD2 (6 bases). Source material: peripheral blood. The CDR3 DNA reads TGTGCCAGCAGGGAGGGCGTCACAGACGAGCAGTTCTTC. Encoded protein: CASREGVTDEQFF.